This T cell receptor beta chain was recovered during a study of blood T cell repertoires in COVID-19. Turning to the study itself: Samples representing acute and convalescent COVID-19 were sourced from the United States, Italy and Spain. The analysed material was cDNA or gDNA that came from T cells, B-cell-depleted T cells, or PBMCs.

This CDR3 region has 16 residues. CDR1 is MNHNY, CDR2 SVGAGI, per germline (reference sequence). V lost 1 base, J lost 2 bases, and 15 bases lay in between. In the study's own analysis: Using reference gene primer amplification, nucleated cell counts were estimated. The protocol was immunoSEQ multiplex PCR, while the TCRdb copy is restricted to in-frame clones and leaves out a portion. V and J calls and clone size come straight from that table; D and trimming were deduced from the DNA. The table records a few hundred thousand clones, more than 90% of them present only once. The receptor's source is a person under 35 with COVID-19, enrolled during active disease. Sample: peripheral blood. This rearrangement joins TRBV6-6 to TRBJ2-7, with D tentatively TRBD2 (6 bases). This CDR3 is CASSYYASAFPYEQYF. In nucleotides, the CDR3 is TGTGCCAGCAGTTACTACGCTAGCGCATTCCCCTACGAGCAGTACTTC.